This TCR beta chain was captured in a study of shared T cell receptors in the human thymus. The method was immunoSEQ multiplex PCR; TCRdb's version includes in-frame clones alone and lacks a portion of them. The table lists under 850,000 clones, more than 75% of them singletons. CDR1 and CDR2 from the germline V gene are MDHEN and SYDVKM. There are 17 residues in the CDR3. The J segment lost 0 bases and the V segment lost 5 bases, leaving 10 bases of the junction unmatched. This clone was seen once. A further study also used this sample, focusing on human thymus T cells. That study adds: Resections removed during corrective heart surgery provided the thymus tissue used. Use of V and J genes seemed skewed within the thymic and blood repertoires. There were highly overlapping thymic repertoires among unrelated individuals, as related research reported.

The origin of this receptor is a boy under two years old with a congenital heart defect. J is TRBJ2-1 and V is TRBV28; 7 bases line up with TRBD2. Sequenced input: thymocytes. The CDR3 loop reads CASSPLAERSSYNEQFF. The CDR3, as DNA: TGTGCCAGCAGTCCGCTAGCGGAACGGAGCTCCTACAATGAGCAGTTCTTC.